This T cell receptor (beta chain) was documented in a study of T cells in Graves' hyperthyroidism and ophthalmopathy. Study information: Peripheral blood draws took place at initial diagnosis, ahead of any treatment.

Amplification targeted TCR beta CDR3 regions from RNA transcripts. In the first-round RT-PCR of the TCR CDR3, the HTBI primer set was used. TCRdb itself ran the multiplex PCR reads through MiXCR, one entry per CDR3 protein. The data show almost 600,000 distinct CDR3 sequences, roughly 13% seen once. The sample holds many counts of this clonotype. In patients aged 18 to 65, hyperthyroidism was newly diagnosed, with duration under 2 months. 10 ml of fresh peripheral blood supplied the PBMCs. This CDR3 is 16 amino acids long. The V gene end was trimmed by 0 bases and the J gene end by 3 bases; junction bases not matched to a gene: 4. Germline CDR1 reads KGHSH; CDR2 reads LQKENI.

Sequencing used blood. The source is a woman aged 30 to 39 with Graves' hyperthyroidism that later progressed to Graves' ophthalmopathy. The chain couples TRBV18 to TRBJ2-5, with 10 bases identical to TRBD2. The CDR3 DNA sequence: TGTGCCAGCTCACCACCGAGGCTAGCGGGAGAAGAGACCCAGTACTTC. Translation gives CASSPPRLAGEETQYF.